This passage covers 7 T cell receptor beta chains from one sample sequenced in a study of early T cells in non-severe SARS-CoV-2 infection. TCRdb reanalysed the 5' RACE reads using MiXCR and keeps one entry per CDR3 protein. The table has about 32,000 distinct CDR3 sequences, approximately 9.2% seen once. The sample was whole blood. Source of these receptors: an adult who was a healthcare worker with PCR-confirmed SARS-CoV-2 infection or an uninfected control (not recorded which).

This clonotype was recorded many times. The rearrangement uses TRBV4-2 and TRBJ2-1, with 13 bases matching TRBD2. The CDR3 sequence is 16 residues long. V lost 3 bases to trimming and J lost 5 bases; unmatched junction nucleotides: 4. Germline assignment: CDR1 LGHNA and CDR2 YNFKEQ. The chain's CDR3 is CASSQAGTSGDNEQFF. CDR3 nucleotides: TGTGCCAGCAGCCAGGCCGGGACTAGCGGGGACAATGAGCAGTTCTTC.

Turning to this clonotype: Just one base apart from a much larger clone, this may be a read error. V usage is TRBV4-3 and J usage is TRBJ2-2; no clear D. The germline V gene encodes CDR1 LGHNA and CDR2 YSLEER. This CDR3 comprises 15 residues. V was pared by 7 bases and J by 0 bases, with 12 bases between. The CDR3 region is CASNHWTANTGELFF. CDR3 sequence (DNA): TGCGCCAGCAACCATTGGACGGCGAACACCGGGGAGCTGTTTTTT.

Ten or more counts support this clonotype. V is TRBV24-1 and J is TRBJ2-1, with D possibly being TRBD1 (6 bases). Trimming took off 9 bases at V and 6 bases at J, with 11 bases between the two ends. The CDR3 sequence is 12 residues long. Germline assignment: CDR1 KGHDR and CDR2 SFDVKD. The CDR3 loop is CATEGVPNEQFF. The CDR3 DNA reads TGTGCCACCGAGGGGGTCCCCAATGAGCAGTTCTTC.

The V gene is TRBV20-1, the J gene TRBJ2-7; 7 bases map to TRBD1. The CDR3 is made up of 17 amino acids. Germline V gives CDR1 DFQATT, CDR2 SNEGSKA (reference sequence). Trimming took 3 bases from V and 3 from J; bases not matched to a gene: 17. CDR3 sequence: CSASGRDSLHSNYEQYF. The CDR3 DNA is TGCAGTGCTAGCGGAAGGGACAGCTTACATTCCAACTACGAGCAGTACTTC.

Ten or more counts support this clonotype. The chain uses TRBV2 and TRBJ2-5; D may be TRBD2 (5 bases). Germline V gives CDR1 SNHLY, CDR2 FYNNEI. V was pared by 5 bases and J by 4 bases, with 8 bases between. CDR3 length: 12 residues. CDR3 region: CASSRGPETQYF. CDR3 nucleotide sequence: TGTGCCAGCAGTCGGGGTCCAGAGACCCAGTACTTC.

The CDR3 reads CATSAPSGAQAGELFF. CDR3 sequence (DNA): TGTGCCACCAGTGCCCCTTCGGGGGCGCAAGCCGGGGAGCTGTTTTTT. This chain joins TRBV24-1 and TRBJ2-2; tentatively, D is TRBD1 or TRBD2 (6 bases each). V dropped 5 bases and J dropped 6 bases, with 18 bases sitting between them. This CDR3 is 16 amino acids long. Germline values: CDR1 KGHDR, CDR2 SFDVKD.

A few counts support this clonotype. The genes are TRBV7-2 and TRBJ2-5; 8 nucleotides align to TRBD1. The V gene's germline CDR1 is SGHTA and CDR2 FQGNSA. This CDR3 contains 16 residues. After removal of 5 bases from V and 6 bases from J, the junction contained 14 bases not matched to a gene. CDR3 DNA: TGTGCCAGCAGCCAGGGGGCGGGTCTGCCTTGGAAGACCCAGTACTTC. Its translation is CASSQGAGLPWKTQYF.